This T cell receptor (beta chain) appears in the sequencing data of a study of blood T cells in healthy people across ages. As for the study in general: Template switching picked up about one barcoded beta molecule for each two T cells. Study findings and constraints: CMV infection status of these donors was not known.

The second PCR ran roughly 7 to 12 cycles with a sample-barcoded 5' primer and J-beta primers. In TCRdb, the 5' RACE reads were re-called with MiXCR into one record per CDR3 protein. Of about 1,600,000 distinct CDR3 sequences in the sample, 42% were seen once. Healthy Caucasian individuals from Russia aged about 6 to 90 were enrolled as donors. There are 16 residues in the CDR3. V dropped 0 bases and J dropped 0 bases, with 15 bases sitting between them. Germline V gives CDR1 DFQATT, CDR2 SNEGSKA (reference sequence). Notes on this clonotype: No antigen is known for it.

This rearrangement joins TRBV20-1 to TRBJ2-7; possible D gene TRBD2, 6 bases. The sequenced sample was blood. The TCR originated in a woman between 18 and 29 years old in good health. CDR3 bases: TGCAGTGCTAGAGATCATGAGGGACTCACCTCCTACGAGCAGTACTTC. Protein sequence: CSARDHEGLTSYEQYF.